This T cell receptor beta chain emerged from a study of cytomegalovirus exposure and HLA in healthy donors. Unmatched junction bases numbered 12, after V lost 4 bases and J lost 7 bases. The CDR3 totals 15 residues. Germline V gene lookup returns CDR1 SGDLS and CDR2 YYNGEE. PCR used 60 Vbeta primers and 13 Jbeta primers. The repertoire was sequenced with immunoSEQ multiplex PCR; TCRdb's copy has only in-frame clones and lacks some. The sample includes fewer than 130,000 clones, 55% to 75% of them seen just once. This receptor was obtained from a young man in good health and CMV-seropositive. Source material: PBMCs. The chain is built from TRBV9 and TRBJ2-7, with TRBD2 identical over 9 bases. CDR3 nucleotides: TGTGCCAGCAGCCCTAGCGGGGTCCTACCTGTGGAGCAGTACTTC. The encoded protein is CASSPSGVLPVEQYF.